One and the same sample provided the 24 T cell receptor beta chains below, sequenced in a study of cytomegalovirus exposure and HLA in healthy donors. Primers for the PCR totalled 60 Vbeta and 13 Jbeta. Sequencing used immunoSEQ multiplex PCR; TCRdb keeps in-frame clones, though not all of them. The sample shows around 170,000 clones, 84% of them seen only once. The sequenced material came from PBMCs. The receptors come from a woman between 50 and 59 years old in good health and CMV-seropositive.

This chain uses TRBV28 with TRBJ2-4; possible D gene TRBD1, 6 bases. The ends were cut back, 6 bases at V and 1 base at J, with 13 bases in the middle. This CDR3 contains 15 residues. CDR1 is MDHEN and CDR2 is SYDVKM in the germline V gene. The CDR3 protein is CASRGLRGAKNIQYF. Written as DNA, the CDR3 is TGTGCCAGCAGGGGGCTCAGGGGTGCCAAAAACATTCAGTACTTC.

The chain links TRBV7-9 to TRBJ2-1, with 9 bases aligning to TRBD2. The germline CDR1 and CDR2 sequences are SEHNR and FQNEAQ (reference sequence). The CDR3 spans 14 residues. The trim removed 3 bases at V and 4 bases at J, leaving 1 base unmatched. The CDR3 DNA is TGTGCCAGCAGCTTGACTAGCGGTTACAATGAGCAGTTCTTC. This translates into CASSLTSGYNEQFF.

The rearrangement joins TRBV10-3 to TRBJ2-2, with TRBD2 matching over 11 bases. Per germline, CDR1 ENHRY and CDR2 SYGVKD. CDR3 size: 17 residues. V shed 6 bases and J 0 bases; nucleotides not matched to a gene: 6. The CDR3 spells CAIRLAGGTANTGELFF. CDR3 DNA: TGTGCCATCAGGCTAGCGGGGGGAACCGCGAACACCGGGGAGCTGTTTTTT.

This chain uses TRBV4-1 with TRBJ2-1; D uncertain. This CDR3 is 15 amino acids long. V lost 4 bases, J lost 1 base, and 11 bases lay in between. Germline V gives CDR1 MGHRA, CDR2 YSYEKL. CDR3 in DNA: TGCGCCAGCAGCCTTGACTTCTCATCCTACAATGAGCAGTTCTTC. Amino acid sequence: CASSLDFSSYNEQFF.

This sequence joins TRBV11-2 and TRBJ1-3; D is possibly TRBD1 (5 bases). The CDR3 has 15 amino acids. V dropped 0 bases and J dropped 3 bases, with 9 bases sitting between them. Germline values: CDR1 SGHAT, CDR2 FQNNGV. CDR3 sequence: CASSLDLGLGNTIYF. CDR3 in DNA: TGTGCCAGCAGCTTAGATCTGGGACTTGGAAACACCATATATTTT.

CDR3 sequence: CASSYPPGQGNSPLHF. The CDR3 DNA follows: TGTGCCAGCAGTTACCCGCCGGGACAGGGGAATTCACCCCTCCACTTT. The genes are TRBV6-6 and TRBJ1-6; 10 nucleotides line up with TRBD1. The CDR3 covers 16 residues. V was pared by 2 bases and J by 7 bases, with 5 bases of the junction left unmatched. CDR1 is MNHNY and CDR2 is SVGAGI in the germline V gene (reference sequence).

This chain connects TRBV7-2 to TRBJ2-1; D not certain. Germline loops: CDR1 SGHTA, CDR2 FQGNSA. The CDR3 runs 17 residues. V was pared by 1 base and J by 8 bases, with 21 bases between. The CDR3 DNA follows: TGTGCCAGCAGCTTAGTCCAGGCGACCCTCCGGCCCGATGAGCAGTTCTTC. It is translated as CASSLVQATLRPDEQFF.

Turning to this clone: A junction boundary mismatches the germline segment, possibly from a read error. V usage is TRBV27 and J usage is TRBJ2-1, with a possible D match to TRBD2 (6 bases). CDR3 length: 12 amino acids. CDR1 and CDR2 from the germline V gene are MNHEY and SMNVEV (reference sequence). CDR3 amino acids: CASRLSRGEQFF. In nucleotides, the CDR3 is TGTGCCAGCAGGTTATCGCGGGGTGAGCAGTTCTTC.

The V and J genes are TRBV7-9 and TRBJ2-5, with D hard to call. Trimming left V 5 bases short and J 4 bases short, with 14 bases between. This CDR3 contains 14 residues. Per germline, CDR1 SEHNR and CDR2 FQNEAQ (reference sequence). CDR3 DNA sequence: TGTGCCAGCAGCGATAGCCCCTTGGGAGAGACCCAGTACTTC. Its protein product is CASSDSPLGETQYF.

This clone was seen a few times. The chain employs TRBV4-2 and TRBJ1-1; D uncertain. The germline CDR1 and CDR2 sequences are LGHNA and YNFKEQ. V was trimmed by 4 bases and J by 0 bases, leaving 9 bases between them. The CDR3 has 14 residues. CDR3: CASSPQVLNTEAFF. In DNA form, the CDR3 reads TGTGCCAGCAGCCCGCAGGTATTGAACACTGAAGCTTTCTTT.

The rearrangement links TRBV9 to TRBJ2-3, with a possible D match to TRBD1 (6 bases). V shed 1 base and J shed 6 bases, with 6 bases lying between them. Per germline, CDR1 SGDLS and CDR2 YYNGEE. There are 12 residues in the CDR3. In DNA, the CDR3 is TGTGCCAGCAGCGTAACAGGGGATACGCAGTATTTT. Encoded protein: CASSVTGDTQYF.

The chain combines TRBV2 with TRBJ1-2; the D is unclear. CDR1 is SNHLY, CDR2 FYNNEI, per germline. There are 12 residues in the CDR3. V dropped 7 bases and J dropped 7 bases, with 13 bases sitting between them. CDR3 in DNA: TGTGCCAGCACCGCAGGTTCCGGTGGCTACACCTTC. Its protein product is CASTAGSGGYTF.

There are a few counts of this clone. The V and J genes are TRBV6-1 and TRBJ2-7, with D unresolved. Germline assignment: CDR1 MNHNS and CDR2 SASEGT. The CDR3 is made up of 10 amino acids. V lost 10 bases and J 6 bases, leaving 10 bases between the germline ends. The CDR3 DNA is TGTGCCATCGGCGGTGGCGAGCAGTACTTC. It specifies CAIGGGEQYF.

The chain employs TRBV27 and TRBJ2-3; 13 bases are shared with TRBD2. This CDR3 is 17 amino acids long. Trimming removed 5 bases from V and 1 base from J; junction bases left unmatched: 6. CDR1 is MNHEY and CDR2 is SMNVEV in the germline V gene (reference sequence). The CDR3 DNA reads TGTGCCAGCAGTCAAGGGACTAGCGGGACGGGCACAGATACGCAGTATTTT. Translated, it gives CASSQGTSGTGTDTQYF.

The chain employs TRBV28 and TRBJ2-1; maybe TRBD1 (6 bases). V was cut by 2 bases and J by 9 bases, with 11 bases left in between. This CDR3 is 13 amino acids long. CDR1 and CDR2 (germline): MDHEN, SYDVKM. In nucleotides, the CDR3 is TGTGCCAGCAGTTTAGCACAGGGCTCTGAGCAGTTCTTC. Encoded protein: CASSLAQGSEQFF.

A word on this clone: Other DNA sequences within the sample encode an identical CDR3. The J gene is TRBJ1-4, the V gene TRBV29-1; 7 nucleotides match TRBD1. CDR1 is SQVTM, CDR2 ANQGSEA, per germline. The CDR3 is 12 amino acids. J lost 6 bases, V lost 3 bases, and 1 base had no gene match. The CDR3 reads CSVDRGDEKLFF. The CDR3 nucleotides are TGCAGCGTTGACAGGGGGGATGAAAAACTGTTTTTT. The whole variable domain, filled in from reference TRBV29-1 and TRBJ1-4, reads SAVISQKPSRDICQRGTSLTIQCQVDSQVTMMFWYRQQPGQSLTLIATANQGSEATYESGFVIDKFPISRPNLTFSTLTVSNMSPEDSSIYLCSVDRGDEKLFFGSGTQLSVL.

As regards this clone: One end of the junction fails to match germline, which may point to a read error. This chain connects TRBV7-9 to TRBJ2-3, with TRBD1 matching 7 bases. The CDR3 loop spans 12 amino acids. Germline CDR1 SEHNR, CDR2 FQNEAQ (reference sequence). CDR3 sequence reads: CSSRGGADTQYF. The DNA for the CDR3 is TGTTCCAGCAGAGGGGGCGCAGATACGCAGTATTTT.

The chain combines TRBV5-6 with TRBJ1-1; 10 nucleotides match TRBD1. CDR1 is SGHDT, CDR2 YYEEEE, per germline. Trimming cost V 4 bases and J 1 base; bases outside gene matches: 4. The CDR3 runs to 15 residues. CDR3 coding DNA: TGTGCCAGCAGCACCGACAGGGGGCGGAACACTGAAGCTTTCTTT. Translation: CASSTDRGRNTEAFF.

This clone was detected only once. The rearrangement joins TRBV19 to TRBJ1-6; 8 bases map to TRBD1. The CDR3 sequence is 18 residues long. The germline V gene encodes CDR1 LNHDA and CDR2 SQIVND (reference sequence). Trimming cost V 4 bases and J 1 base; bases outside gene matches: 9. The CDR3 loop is CASSSRTGKLSYNSPLHF. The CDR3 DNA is TGTGCCAGTAGTAGTCGGACAGGGAAATTATCCTATAATTCACCCCTCCACTTT.

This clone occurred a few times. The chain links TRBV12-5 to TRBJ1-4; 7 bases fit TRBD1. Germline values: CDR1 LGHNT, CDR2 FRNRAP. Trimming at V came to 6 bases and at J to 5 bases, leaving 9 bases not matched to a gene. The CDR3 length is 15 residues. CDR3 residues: CASGRSGTENEKLFF. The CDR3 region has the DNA TGTGCTAGTGGCCGAAGTGGGACAGAAAATGAAAAACTGTTTTTT.

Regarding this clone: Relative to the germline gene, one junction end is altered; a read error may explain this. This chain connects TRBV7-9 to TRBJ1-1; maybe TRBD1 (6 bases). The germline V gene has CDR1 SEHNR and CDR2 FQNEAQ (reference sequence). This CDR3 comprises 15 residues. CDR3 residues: CSSSLPGDTYNEAFF. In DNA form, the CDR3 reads TGTTCCAGCAGCTTACCTGGGGACACATACAACGAAGCTTTCTTT.

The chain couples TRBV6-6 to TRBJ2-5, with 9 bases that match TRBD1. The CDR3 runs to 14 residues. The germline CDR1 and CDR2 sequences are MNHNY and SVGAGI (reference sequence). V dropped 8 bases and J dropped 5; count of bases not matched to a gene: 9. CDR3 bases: TGTGCCAGCGTAAACAGGGGGCCCGGGGAGACCCAGTACTTC. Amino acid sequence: CASVNRGPGETQYF.

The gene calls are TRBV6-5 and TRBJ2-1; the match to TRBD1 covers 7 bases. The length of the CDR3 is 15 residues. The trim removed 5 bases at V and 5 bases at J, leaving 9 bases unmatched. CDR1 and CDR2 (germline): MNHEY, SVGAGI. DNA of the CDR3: TGTGCCAGCAGTAACAGGGGCCTTACCCACAATGAGCAGTTCTTC. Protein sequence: CASSNRGLTHNEQFF.

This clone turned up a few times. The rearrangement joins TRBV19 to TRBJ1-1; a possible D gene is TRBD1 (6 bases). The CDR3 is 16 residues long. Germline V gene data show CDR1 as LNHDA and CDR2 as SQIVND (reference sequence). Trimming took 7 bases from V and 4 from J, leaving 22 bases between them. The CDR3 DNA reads TGTGCCAGTACAACCCTGGCAGGGGTTTTGTTCACTGAAGCTTTCTTT. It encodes CASTTLAGVLFTEAFF. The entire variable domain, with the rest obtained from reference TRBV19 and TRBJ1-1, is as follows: DGGITQSPKYLFRKEGQNVTLSCEQNLNHDAMYWYRQDPGQGLRLIYYSQIVNDFQKGDIAEGYSVSREKKESFPLTVTSAQKNPTAFYLCASTTLAGVLFTEAFFGQGTRLTVV.